This T cell receptor beta chain was sequenced in a study of vaccination effects on CD4 cells after COVID-19. The study, taken as a whole, reports: Researchers report that only 1 of 255 vaccine-induced clones in healthy vaccinees cross-reacted with common cold coronaviruses. Clones arising from infection and from vaccination showed marked clonal contraction late after vaccination.

Concerning this clone itself: The antigen remains undetermined.

The repertoire was sequenced with immunoSEQ multiplex PCR; TCRdb's copy has only in-frame clones and lacks some. The data contain about 66,000 clones, more than 60% of them singletons. Culture lasted around eleven days before CD4+ T cell isolation. Two-dose BNT162b2 or mRNA-1273 vaccination was given to participants. It was on days 3 and 7 that half the medium was replaced with IL-2 medium. Sequences were derived from CD4+ T cells from PBMCs cultured without peptide, sampled after COVID-19 vaccination. The TCR originated in a human donor who received a COVID-19 vaccine.

DNA of the CDR3: TGTGCCAGCAGCGTAGTTGGACAGGCGCTTAACACCGGGGAGCTGTTTTTT. Its protein product is CASSVVGQALNTGELFF. J is TRBJ2-2 and V is TRBV9; 7 bases match TRBD1. Germline CDR1 and CDR2: SGDLS and YYNGEE. This CDR3 spans 17 amino acids. V lost 0 bases, J lost 2 bases, and 7 bases stayed unmatched.